This record concerns one TCR beta chain sequence. V shed 4 bases and J shed 5 bases, with 12 bases lying between them. The CDR3 is 13 amino acids. Germline-derived CDR1 and CDR2 are SGHRS and YFSETQ. The sample is drawn from a study of blood T cell repertoires in COVID-19. Study details: Whether acute or convalescent, the COVID-19 samples came from the United States, Italy and Spain. The analysed material was cDNA or gDNA that came from T cells, B-cell-depleted T cells, or PBMCs.

Original processing methods: By means of reference gene primer amplification, nucleated cell counts were estimated. TCRdb's copy holds only in-frame clones and misses some; the assay was immunoSEQ multiplex PCR. That table supplies the V and J calls and clone size; D and trimming were determined from the DNA. The sample holds 250,000 to 300,000 clones; under 90% are singletons and the top ten take roughly 2.1%. The chain is built from TRBV5-1 and TRBJ1-1; D might be TRBD1 (5 bases). Sample: peripheral blood. The receptor comes from a man aged 50-59 years with acute or convalescent COVID-19. The chain's CDR3 is CASSLGDGTEAFF. The CDR3 nucleotides are TGCGCCAGCAGCCTAGGGGATGGAACTGAAGCTTTCTTT.